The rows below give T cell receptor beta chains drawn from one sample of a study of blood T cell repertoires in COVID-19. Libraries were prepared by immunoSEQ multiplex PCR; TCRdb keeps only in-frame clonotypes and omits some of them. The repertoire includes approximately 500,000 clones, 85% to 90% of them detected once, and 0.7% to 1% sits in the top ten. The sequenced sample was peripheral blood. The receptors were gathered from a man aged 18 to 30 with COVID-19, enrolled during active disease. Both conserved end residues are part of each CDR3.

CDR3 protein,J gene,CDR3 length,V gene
CASSLGGSSNQPQHF,TRBJ1-5,15,TRBV5-4
CAIRRAGVRTGELFF,TRBJ2-2,15,TRBV6-5
CASSLPPGWGEQYF,TRBJ2-7,14,TRBV7-2
CASSQVPSSNLAKNIQYF,TRBJ2-4,18,TRBV3-1/TRBV3-2
CAIERWNTEAFF,TRBJ1-1,12,TRBV2
CASSYGWQGNTIYF,TRBJ1-3,14,TRBV6-5
CASSVGTSGYTDTQYF,TRBJ2-3,16,TRBV9
CASNGRLAGGPWGTDTQYF,TRBJ2-3,19,TRBV2
CASRQGYEQYF,TRBJ2-7,11,TRBV6-5
CASSPGTANTGELFF,TRBJ2-2,15,TRBV18
CATSDRTGDGNQPQHF,TRBJ1-5,16,TRBV24-1
CASSLGATRGNTIYF,TRBJ1-3,15,TRBV18
CAIRGAGQGNQPQHF,TRBJ1-5,15,TRBV28
CASSLNSGGVRETQYF,TRBJ2-5,16,TRBV7-9
CASSLVLAGGLETQYF,TRBJ2-5,16,TRBV5-1
CASSRQNTGELFF,TRBJ2-2,13,TRBV5-4
CASNLGWELFF,TRBJ2-2,11,TRBV19
CASSLGITSGGSTDTQYF,TRBJ2-3,18,TRBV5-1
CASSPRTSGRRDTQYF,TRBJ2-3,16,TRBV5-1
CASSLEFAGGKQYF,TRBJ2-7,14,TRBV11-2
CATSDLGLAGVNEQFF,TRBJ2-1,16,TRBV24-1
CASSEVGTNYYNSPLHF,TRBJ1-6,17,TRBV2
CASSPVAGGADTQYF,TRBJ2-3,15,TRBV5-1
CASSQVRVGEQFF,TRBJ2-1,13,TRBV14
CASSIARDRGTDTQYF,TRBJ2-3,16,TRBV19
CATSRVGLAGGGHTDTQYF,TRBJ2-3,19,TRBV15
CASRGPGNTEAFF,TRBJ1-1,13,TRBV2
CASSQETGITEAFF,TRBJ1-1,14,TRBV4-1
CATSRESLAGTGELFF,TRBJ2-2,16,TRBV15
CASSQAGGLGYTF,TRBJ1-2,13,TRBV4-1
CASSLSSGYNEQFF,TRBJ2-1,14,TRBV11-2
CASSETGRSSPLHF,TRBJ1-6,14,TRBV6-1
CASSYSSGGGSEAFF,TRBJ1-1,15,TRBV6-2/TRBV6-3
CASSLSRSSYEQYF,TRBJ2-7,14,TRBV11-2
CASSNQGAEVGYTF,TRBJ1-2,14,TRBV2
CAWSAMRLAGSDEQFF,TRBJ2-1,16,TRBV30
CASSLVGQGEGEQYF,TRBJ2-7,15,TRBV7-9
CASSLSAGPYRETQYF,TRBJ2-5,16,TRBV5-6
CASISPDRGHNEQFF,TRBJ2-1,15,TRBV6-5
CASSRQGQGNYEQYF,TRBJ2-7,15,TRBV6-5
CASRLGAGNYGYTF,TRBJ1-2,14,TRBV9
CARKKNSSGNTIYF,TRBJ1-3,14,TRBV5-1
CASSERTTTVGEQFF,TRBJ2-1,15,TRBV3-1/TRBV3-2
CASSQLLGNTEAFF,TRBJ1-1,14,TRBV11-2
CASSSSGSTDTQYF,TRBJ2-3,14,TRBV11-3
CASSPNPGQGTYTEAFF,TRBJ1-1,17,TRBV3-1/TRBV3-2
CASSIQTTNEKLFF,TRBJ1-4,14,TRBV19
CATSDPGQGQETQYF,TRBJ2-5,15,TRBV24-1
CASSSDRGRAPLHF,TRBJ1-6,14,TRBV27
CASSSQEHNEQFF,TRBJ2-1,13,TRBV18
CATSSRRTVAYEQYF,TRBJ2-7,15,TRBV15
CASSQDLSGGALGDTQYF,TRBJ2-3,18,TRBV3-1/TRBV3-2
CASSQEGGELGTEAFF,TRBJ1-1,16,TRBV4-1
CASSRGGVYNEQFF,TRBJ2-1,14,TRBV6-6
CASSIDGTSGVYNEQFF,TRBJ2-1,17,TRBV19
CASSQGLEYEQYF,TRBJ2-7,13,TRBV5-1
CASSPEGATNEKLFF,TRBJ1-4,15,TRBV18
CASSLLGSINEQFF,TRBJ2-1,14,TRBV2
CASSLVPGGTDTQYF,TRBJ2-3,15,TRBV11-3
CASGGIAGGETQYF,TRBJ2-5,14,TRBV28